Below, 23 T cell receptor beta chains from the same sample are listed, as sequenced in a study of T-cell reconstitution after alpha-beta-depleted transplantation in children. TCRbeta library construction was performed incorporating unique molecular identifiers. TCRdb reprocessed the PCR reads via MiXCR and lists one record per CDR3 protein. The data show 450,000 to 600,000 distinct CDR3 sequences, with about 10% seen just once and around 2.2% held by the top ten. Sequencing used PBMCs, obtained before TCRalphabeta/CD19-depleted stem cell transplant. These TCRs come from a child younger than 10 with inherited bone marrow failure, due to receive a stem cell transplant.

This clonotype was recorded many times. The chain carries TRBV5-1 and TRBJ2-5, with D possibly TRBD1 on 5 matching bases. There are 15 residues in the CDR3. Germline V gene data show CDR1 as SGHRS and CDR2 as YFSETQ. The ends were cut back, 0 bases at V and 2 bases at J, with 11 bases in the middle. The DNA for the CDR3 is TGCGCCAGCAGCTTGGACAGGAATCAGCAAGAGACCCAGTACTTC. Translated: CASSLDRNQQETQYF.

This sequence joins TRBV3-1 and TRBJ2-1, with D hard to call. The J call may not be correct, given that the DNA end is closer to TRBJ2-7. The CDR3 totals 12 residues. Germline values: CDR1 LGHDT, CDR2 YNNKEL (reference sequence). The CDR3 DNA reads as TGTGCCAGCAGCCAATTGGGCAATGAGCAGTACTTC. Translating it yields CASSQLGNEQYF.

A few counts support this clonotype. The CDR3 DNA sequence: TGTGCCAGCAGCTTAGCGGTGACTAGTCGGAGAGAGACCCAGTACTTC. It encodes CASSLAVTSRRETQYF. This chain uses TRBV7-2 with TRBJ2-5; D possibly corresponds to TRBD2 (6 bases). The CDR3 length is 16 residues. The germline V gene encodes CDR1 SGHTA and CDR2 FQGNSA. V was clipped by 0 bases and J by 4 bases, with 15 bases between them. Drawing the rest from reference TRBV7-2 and TRBJ2-5, the complete variable domain is GAGVSQSPSNKVTEKGKDVELRCDPISGHTALYWYRQSLGQGLEFLIYFQGNSAPDKSGLPSDRFSAERTGGSVSTLTIQRTQQEDSAVYLCASSLAVTSRRETQYFGPGTRLLVL.

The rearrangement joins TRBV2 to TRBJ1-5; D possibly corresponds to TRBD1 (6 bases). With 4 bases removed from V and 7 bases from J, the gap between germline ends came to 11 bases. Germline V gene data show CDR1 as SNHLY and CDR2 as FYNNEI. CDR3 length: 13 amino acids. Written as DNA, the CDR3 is TGTGCCAGCAGTGCAGGGGAGGGGCAGCCCCAGCATTTT. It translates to CASSAGEGQPQHF.

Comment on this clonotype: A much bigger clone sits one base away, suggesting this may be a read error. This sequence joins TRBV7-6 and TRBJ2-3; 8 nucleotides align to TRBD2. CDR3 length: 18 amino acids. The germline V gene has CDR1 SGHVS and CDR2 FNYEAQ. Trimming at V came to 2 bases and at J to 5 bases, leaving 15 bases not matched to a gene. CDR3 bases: TGTGCCAGCAGCTTAAACCCCCCAGCGGGAGTTCCGGTAGATACGCAGTATTTT. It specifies CASSLNPPAGVPVDTQYF.

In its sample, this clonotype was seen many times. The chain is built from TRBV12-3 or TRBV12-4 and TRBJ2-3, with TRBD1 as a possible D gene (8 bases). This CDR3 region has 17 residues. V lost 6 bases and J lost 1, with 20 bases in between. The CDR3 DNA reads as TGTGCCAGCAGACCCGACAGGGGAGGGTTCCGCACAGATACGCAGTATTTT. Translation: CASRPDRGGFRTDTQYF.

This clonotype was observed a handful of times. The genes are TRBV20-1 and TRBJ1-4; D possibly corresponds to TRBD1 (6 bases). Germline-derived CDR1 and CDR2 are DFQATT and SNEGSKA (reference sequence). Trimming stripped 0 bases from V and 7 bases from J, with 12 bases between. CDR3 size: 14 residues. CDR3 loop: CSARDPGASEKLFF. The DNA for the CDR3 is TGCAGTGCTAGAGATCCGGGGGCGAGTGAAAAACTGTTTTTT.

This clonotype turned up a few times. The CDR3: CSARRSQETQYF. The CDR3 bases are TGCAGTGCCCGGCGGTCCCAAGAGACCCAGTACTTC. This chain joins TRBV20-1 and TRBJ2-5; D gene uncertain. Germline-derived CDR1 and CDR2 are DFQATT and SNEGSKA (reference sequence). Trimming removed 6 bases at V and 1 base at J, with 9 bases between. CDR3 size: 12 residues.

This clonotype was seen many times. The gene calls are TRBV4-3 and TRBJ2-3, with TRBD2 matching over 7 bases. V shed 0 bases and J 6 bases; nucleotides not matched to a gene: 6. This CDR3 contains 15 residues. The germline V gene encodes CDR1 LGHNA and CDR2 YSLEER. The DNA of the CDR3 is TGCGCCAGCAGCCAAGAAAACTTGCGGGAGGATACGCAGTATTTT. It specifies CASSQENLREDTQYF.

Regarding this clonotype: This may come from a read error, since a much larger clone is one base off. Written as DNA, the CDR3 is TGCAGCGTTGCGCAGGGCGGCTATGGCTACACCTTC. Protein product: CSVAQGGYGYTF. The chain combines TRBV29-1 with TRBJ1-2; possible D gene TRBD1, 5 bases. The CDR3 is made up of 12 amino acids. Deletions cut 4 bases from V and 4 bases from J, with 10 bases between. Per the germline V gene, CDR1 is SQVTM and CDR2 is ANQGSEA.

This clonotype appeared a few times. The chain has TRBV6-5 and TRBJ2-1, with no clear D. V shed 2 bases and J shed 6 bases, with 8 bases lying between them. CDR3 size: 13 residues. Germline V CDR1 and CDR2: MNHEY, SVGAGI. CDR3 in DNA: TGTGCCAGCAGTTACCCCCCTCTCAATGAGCAGTTCTTC. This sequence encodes CASSYPPLNEQFF.

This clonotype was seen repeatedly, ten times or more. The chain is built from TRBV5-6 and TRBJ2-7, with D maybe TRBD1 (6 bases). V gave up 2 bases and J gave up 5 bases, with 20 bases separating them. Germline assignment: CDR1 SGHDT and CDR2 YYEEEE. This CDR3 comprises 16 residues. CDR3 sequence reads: CASSLLRQGLRNEQYF. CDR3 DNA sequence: TGTGCCAGCAGCTTATTGAGGCAGGGGTTGAGGAACGAGCAGTACTTC.

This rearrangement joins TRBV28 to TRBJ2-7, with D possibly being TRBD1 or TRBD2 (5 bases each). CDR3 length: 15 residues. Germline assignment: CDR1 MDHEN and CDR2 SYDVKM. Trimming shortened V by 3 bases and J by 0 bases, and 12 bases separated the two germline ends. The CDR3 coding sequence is TGTGCCAGCAGTTTCTTGGGGACCTCCTCCTACGAGCAGTACTTC. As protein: CASSFLGTSSYEQYF.

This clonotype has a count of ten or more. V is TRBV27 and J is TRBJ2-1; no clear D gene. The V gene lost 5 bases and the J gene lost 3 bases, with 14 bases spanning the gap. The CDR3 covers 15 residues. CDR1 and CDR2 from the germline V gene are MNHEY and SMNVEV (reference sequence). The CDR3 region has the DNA TGTGCCAGCAGTGACGACGGCGGTGGCTACAATGAGCAGTTCTTC. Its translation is CASSDDGGGYNEQFF.

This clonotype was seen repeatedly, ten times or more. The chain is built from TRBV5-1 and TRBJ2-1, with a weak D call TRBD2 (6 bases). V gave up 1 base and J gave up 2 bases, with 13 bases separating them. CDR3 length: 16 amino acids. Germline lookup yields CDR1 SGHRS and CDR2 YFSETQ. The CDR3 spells CASSLTSLETYNEQFF. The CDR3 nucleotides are TGCGCCAGCAGCTTGACTAGCCTGGAAACCTACAATGAGCAGTTCTTC.

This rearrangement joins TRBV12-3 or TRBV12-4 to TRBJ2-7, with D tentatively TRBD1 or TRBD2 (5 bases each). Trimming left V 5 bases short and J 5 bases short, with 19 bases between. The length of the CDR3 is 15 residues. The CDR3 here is CASSPPPGTSHEQYF. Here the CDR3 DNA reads TGTGCCAGCAGTCCTCCACCCGGGACGTCCCACGAGCAGTACTTC.

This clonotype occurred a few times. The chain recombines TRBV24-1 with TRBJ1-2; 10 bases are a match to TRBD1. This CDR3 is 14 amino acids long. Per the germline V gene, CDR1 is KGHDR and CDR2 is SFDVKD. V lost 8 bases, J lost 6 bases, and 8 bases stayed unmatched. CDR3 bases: TGTGCCACCACCTCCGGGACAGGGGAGGATGGCTACACCTTC. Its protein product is CATTSGTGEDGYTF.

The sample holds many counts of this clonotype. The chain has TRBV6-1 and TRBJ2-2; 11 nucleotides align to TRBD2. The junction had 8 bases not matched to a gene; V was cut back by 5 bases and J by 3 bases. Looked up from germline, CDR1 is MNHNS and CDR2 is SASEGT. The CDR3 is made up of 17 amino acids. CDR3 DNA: TGTGCCAGCAGTCCGCGGACTAGCGGGTACGACACCGGGGAGCTGTTTTTT. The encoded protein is CASSPRTSGYDTGELFF.

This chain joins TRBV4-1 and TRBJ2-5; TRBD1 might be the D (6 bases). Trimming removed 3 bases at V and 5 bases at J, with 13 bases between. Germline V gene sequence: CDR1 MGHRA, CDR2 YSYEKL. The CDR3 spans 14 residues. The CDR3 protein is CASSHQQGRETQYF. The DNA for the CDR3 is TGCGCCAGCAGCCATCAACAGGGACGGGAGACCCAGTACTTC.

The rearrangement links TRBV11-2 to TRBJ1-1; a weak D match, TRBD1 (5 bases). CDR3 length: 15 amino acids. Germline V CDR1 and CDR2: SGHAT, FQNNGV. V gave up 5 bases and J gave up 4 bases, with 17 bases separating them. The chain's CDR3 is CASSPRVPGGTEAFF. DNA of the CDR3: TGTGCCAGCAGCCCTAGGGTCCCGGGGGGCACTGAAGCTTTCTTT.

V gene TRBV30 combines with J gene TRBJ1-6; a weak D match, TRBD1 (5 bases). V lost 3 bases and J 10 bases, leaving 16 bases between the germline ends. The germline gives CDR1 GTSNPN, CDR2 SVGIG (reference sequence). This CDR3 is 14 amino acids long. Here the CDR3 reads CAWSGSGVWSPLHF. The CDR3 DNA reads TGTGCCTGGAGCGGCTCGGGGGTATGGTCACCCCTCCACTTT.

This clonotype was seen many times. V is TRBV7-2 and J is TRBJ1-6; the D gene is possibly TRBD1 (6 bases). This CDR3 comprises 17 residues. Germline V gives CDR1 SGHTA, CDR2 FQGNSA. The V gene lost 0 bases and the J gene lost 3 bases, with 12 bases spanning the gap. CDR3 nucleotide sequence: TGTGCCAGCAGCTTAGCCCGGGGGCACGACTATAATTCACCCCTCCACTTT. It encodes CASSLARGHDYNSPLHF.

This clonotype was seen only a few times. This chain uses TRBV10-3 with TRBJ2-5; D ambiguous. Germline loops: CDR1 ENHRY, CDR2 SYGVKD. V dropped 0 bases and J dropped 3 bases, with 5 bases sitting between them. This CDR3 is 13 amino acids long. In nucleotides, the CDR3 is TGTGCCATCAGTGAGTCGCAGGAAGAGACCCAGTACTTC. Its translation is CAISESQEETQYF.